These 10 T cell receptor beta chains originate from one sample sequenced in a study of blood T cell repertoires in COVID-19. Clones were read by immunoSEQ multiplex PCR, and TCRdb kept only the in-frame ones, dropping some. This sample yields over 300,000 clones, of which roughly 90% are seen a single time; around 1.3% belongs to the top ten. The specimen sequenced was peripheral blood. The receptor source for this set is a man between 35 and 55 years old with acute or convalescent COVID-19.

The V and J genes are TRBV5-1 and TRBJ1-2; D possibly corresponds to TRBD1 (6 bases). The CDR3 runs 14 residues. Germline V CDR1 and CDR2: SGHRS, YFSETQ. Trimming removed 3 bases from V and 8 bases from J, with 17 bases in between. The CDR3 protein is CASSSNTGSWGYTF. CDR3 coding DNA: TGCGCCAGCAGCTCAAATACAGGGTCGTGGGGCTACACCTTC.

CDR3 in amino acids: CAISKGQLPTEAFF. CDR3 DNA: TGTGCCATCAGTAAGGGACAGCTGCCCACTGAAGCTTTCTTT. The chain links TRBV10-3 to TRBJ1-1; TRBD1 matches at 7 bases. V was pared by 5 bases and J by 4 bases, with 7 bases of the junction left unmatched. The germline CDR1 and CDR2 sequences are ENHRY and SYGVKD. The CDR3 is 14 residues long.

At least ten counts were recorded for this clone. The sample carries other DNA sequences with the same CDR3. The chain joins TRBV2 to TRBJ2-3; 7 positions agree with TRBD1. Germline V lookup: CDR1 SNHLY, CDR2 FYNNEI. Germline trimming cut 6 bases from V and 1 base from J; bases unmatched to any gene: 4. This CDR3 spans 14 amino acids. The DNA of the CDR3 is TGTGCCAGCAGCGTAGACAGGGGCACAGATACGCAGTATTTT. It codes for CASSVDRGTDTQYF.

The chain joins TRBV3-1 (or the pseudogene TRBV3-2) to TRBJ2-7, with D maybe TRBD1 (6 bases). V was cut by 4 bases and J by 2 bases, with 15 bases left in between. Germline V gene data show CDR1 as LGHDT and CDR2 as YNNKEL (reference sequence). This CDR3 has 15 amino acids. CDR3 protein: CASSPEGTHTYEQYF. CDR3 DNA sequence: TGTGCCAGCAGCCCCGAAGGGACACACACCTACGAGCAGTACTTC.

The chain uses TRBV5-6 and TRBJ1-1, with 7 bases aligning to TRBD1. The length of the CDR3 is 15 residues. Germline-derived CDR1 and CDR2 are SGHDT and YYEEEE. V trimming: 1 base; J trimming: 5 bases; junction bases outside the gene matches: 8. CDR3 residues: CASSLMAAGGTEAFF. For the CDR3, the DNA is TGTGCCAGCAGCTTGATGGCCGCAGGGGGTACTGAAGCTTTCTTT.

The chain has TRBV4-3 and TRBJ1-4; D possibly corresponds to TRBD1 (6 bases). Between the trimmed V and J ends, which lost 1 base and 17 bases, there was a span of 17 bases. CDR3 length: 13 amino acids. Looked up from germline, CDR1 is LGHNA and CDR2 is YSLEER. The CDR3 spells CASSQGKGQGRFF. The CDR3 bases are TGCGCCAGCAGCCAAGGAAAGGGTCAGGGGAGATTTTTT.

A note on this clone: At one end the junction does not follow the germline gene, possibly because of a read error. The gene calls are TRBV7-7 and TRBJ1-4, with D unclear. CDR3 length equals 13 residues. The V gene's germline CDR1 is SSHAT and CDR2 FNYEAQ (reference sequence). This CDR3 is CASSLTVNEKLFF. CDR3 nucleotides: TGTGCTAGCAGCTTAACGGTCAATGAAAAACTGTTTTTT.

This clone was recorded once. The CDR3 DNA follows: TGTGCCAGCAGTTTATACGGGACTAGCGGGAGTTTTGAGACCCAGTACTTC. It encodes CASSLYGTSGSFETQYF. This sequence joins TRBV27 and TRBJ2-5; 14 positions agree with TRBD2. Unmatched junction bases numbered 6, after V lost 1 base and J lost 5 bases. The CDR3 consists of 17 residues. From germline, CDR1 is MNHEY and CDR2 SMNVEV (reference sequence).

The chain has TRBV27 and TRBJ2-1, with a possible D match to TRBD2 (5 bases). V was shortened by 6 bases and J by 3 bases, with 15 bases between the two germline ends. Germline CDR1 is MNHEY and CDR2 is SMNVEV (reference sequence). The length of the CDR3 is 15 residues. CDR3 region: CASSPRGGGYNEQFF. CDR3 coding DNA: TGTGCCAGCAGCCCCCGCGGAGGAGGCTACAATGAGCAGTTCTTC.

The CDR3: CASSFGGNQPQHF. The DNA for the CDR3 is TGTGCCAGCAGTTTCGGGGGCAATCAGCCCCAGCATTTT. The V gene is TRBV6-5, the J gene TRBJ1-5; D unresolved. Trimming removed 4 bases from V and 2 bases from J, with 6 bases in between. CDR3 length: 13 amino acids. The germline V gene has CDR1 MNHEY and CDR2 SVGAGI.